Below, one TCR beta chain is given with its context. This specimen comes from a study of blood T cell repertoires in COVID-19. About the research overall: The study drew acute and convalescent COVID-19 samples from the United States, Italy and Spain.

Clones were sequenced by immunoSEQ multiplex PCR, and TCRdb holds only the in-frame ones, with some missing. The repertoire consists of some 250,000 clones, with approximately 83% occurring once and the leading ten covering approximately 3%. The CDR3 length is 16 residues. Trimming shortened V by 2 bases and J by 2 bases, and 14 bases separated the two germline ends. Germline loops: CDR1 SGHRS, CDR2 YFSETQ. This clonotype was sampled from a woman aged 30 to 39 who had recovered from COVID-19. The genes are TRBV5-1 and TRBJ2-1, with a tentative D call TRBD2 (6 bases). Sequencing was performed on peripheral blood. CDR3 DNA sequence: TGCGCCAGCAGCTTAACCTCCGGGACTCCCTACAATGAGCAGTTCTTC. It encodes CASSLTSGTPYNEQFF.